This T cell receptor beta chain originates from a study of blood T cell repertoires in COVID-19. CDR1 SGHRS and CDR2 YFSETQ come from the germline V gene. V lost 4 bases and J 2 bases, leaving 18 bases between the germline ends. This CDR3 spans 17 amino acids. Per the study methods: Estimates of nucleated cell counts were drawn from the amplification of reference gene primers. The table came from immunoSEQ multiplex PCR; TCRdb's copy has only in-frame clones and leaves some out. The V and J calls and clone size were taken over from that table, and D and trimming were inferred from the DNA. This sample has roughly 320,000 clones, with 90% found just once.

The chain couples TRBV5-1 to TRBJ2-2, with D uncertain. Sequenced material: PBMCs or T cells enriched from blood (not recorded which). The receptor was isolated from a woman aged 25-40 years who had been exposed to COVID-19. The CDR3 protein is CASSPTPYRRNTGELFF. Here the CDR3 DNA reads TGCGCCAGCAGCCCGACACCCTACCGGCGAAACACCGGGGAGCTGTTTTTT.